This entry concerns a single T cell receptor (beta chain). Trimming took 0 bases from V and 0 from J, leaving 9 bases between them. This CDR3 contains 17 residues. The germline CDR1 and CDR2 sequences are KGHSH and LQKENI. This record belongs to a study of blood T cell repertoires in COVID-19. TCRdb's copy holds only in-frame clones and misses some; the assay was immunoSEQ multiplex PCR. The sample consists of fewer than 80,000 clones, roughly 87% of them appearing once. The chain links TRBV18 to TRBJ2-6; no firm D call. The receptor's source is a woman aged 45 to 65 with active COVID-19. Sequences were obtained from peripheral blood. The CDR3 nucleotides are TGTGCCAGCTCACCACCAGCACAGTTCTCTGGGGCCAACGTCCTGACTTTC. Protein product: CASSPPAQFSGANVLTF.